The subject of this entry is one T cell receptor beta chain. What it binds is unknown. These data are taken from a study of cytomegalovirus exposure and HLA in healthy donors. The PCR used 60 Vbeta and 13 Jbeta primers. Only in-frame clones appear in the TCRdb table, and some are missing; sequencing was by immunoSEQ multiplex PCR. The sample consists of approximately 160,000 clones, about 81% of them appearing once. Trimming removed 1 base at V and 6 bases at J, with 12 bases between. The CDR3 runs to 15 residues. Germline V lookup: CDR1 MGHRA, CDR2 YSYEKL. Whole-study results and caveats: Indistinguishable V segments, including TRBV6-2 and TRBV6-3, were excluded. It was only CMV serostatus that was available as immune exposure information. Confirmation in vitro established that three CMV-associated chains were specific for CMV antigens.

What was sequenced was PBMCs. The chain has TRBV4-1 and TRBJ2-2; no clear D gene. The TCR sequence derives from a woman aged 45-59 years in good health and CMV-seropositive. CDR3 nucleotide sequence: TGCGCCAGCAGCCAAGTATGGAGTGTAGCCGGGGAGCTGTTTTTT. Translated: CASSQVWSVAGELFF.